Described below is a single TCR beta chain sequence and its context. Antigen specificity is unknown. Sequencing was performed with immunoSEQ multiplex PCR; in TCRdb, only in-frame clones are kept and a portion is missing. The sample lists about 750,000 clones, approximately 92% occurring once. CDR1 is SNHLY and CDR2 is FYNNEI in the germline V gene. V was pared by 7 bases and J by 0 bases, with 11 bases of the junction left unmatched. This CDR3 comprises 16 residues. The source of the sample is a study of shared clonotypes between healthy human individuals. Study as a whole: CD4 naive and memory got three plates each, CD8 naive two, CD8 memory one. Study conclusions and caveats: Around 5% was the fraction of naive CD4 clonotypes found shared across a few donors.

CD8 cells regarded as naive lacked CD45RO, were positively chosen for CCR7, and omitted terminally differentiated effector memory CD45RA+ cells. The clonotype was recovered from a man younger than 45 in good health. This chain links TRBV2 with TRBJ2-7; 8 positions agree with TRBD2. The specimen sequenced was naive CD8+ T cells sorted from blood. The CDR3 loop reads CASNPGGGRSSYEQYF. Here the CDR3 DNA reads TGTGCCAGCAACCCGGGTGGCGGGAGGAGCTCCTACGAGCAGTACTTC.